The clone carrying this TCR beta chain was observed a few times. As yet, its antigen is unknown. These data come from a study of cytomegalovirus exposure and HLA in healthy donors. The study ran its PCR with 60 Vbeta and 13 Jbeta primers. Repertoires were generated with immunoSEQ multiplex PCR, while TCRdb's copy carries only in-frame clones and drops some. The repertoire holds 200,000 or so clones, 80% to 85% seen once, with 6.5% in the top ten. Broader study findings: In a later analysis, most CMV-associated TCR beta chains appeared HLA-restricted.

With 1 base clipped from V and 9 bases from J, the junction kept 11 bases outside the gene matches. The CDR3 is made up of 16 amino acids. Germline-derived CDR1 and CDR2 are ENHRY and SYGVKD. The receptor's source is a woman aged 45-59 years in good health and CMV-seropositive. The sample was PBMCs. This chain joins TRBV10-3 and TRBJ2-1; the match to TRBD2 covers 8 bases. CDR3 nucleotide sequence: TGTGCCATCAGTGAGTATTCGGGAGGGTCTATGAGTGAGCAGTTCTTC. Its translation is CAISEYSGGSMSEQFF.